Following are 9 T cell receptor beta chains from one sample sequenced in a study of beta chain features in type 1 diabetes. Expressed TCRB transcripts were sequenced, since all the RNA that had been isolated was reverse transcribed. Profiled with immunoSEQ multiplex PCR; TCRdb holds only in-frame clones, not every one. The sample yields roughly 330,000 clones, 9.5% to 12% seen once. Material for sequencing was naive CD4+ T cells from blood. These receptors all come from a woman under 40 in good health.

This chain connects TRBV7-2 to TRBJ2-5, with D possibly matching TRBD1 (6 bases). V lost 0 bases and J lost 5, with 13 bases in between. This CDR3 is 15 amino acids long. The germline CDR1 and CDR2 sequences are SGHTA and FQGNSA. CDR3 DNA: TGTGCCAGCAGCTTAGCCAGGGGTAATGGGGAGACCCAGTACTTC. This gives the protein CASSLARGNGETQYF.

The CDR3 DNA sequence: TGCGCCAGCAGCGCCGGGAGGGTTTGGGAGACCCAGTACTTC. It codes for CASSAGRVWETQYF. The chain links TRBV5-1 to TRBJ2-5; TRBD2 aligns across 8 bases. V lost 4 bases to trimming and J lost 5 bases; unmatched junction nucleotides: 7. Germline-derived CDR1 and CDR2 are SGHRS and YFSETQ. This CDR3 is 14 amino acids long.

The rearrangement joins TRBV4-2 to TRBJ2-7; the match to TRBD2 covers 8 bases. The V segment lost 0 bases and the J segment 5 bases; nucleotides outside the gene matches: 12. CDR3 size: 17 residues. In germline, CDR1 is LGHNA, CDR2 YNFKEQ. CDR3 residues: CASSQDLTAGGVNEQYF. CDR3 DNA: TGTGCCAGCAGCCAAGATCTGACGGCGGGAGGCGTCAACGAGCAGTACTTC.

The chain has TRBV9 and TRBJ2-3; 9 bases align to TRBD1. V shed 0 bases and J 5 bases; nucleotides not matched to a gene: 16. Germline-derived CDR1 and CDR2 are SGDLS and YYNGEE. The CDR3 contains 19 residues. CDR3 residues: CASSVVLGPGQGSGDTQYF. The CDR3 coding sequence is TGTGCCAGCAGCGTAGTTCTTGGGCCCGGACAGGGGTCCGGAGATACGCAGTATTTT.

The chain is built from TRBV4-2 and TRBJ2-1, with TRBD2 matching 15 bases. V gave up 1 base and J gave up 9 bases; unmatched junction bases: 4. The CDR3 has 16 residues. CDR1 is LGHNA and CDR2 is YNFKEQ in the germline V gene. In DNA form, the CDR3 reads TGTGCCAGCAGCCAAGCGGGACTAGCGGGAGGCGGTGAGCAGTTCTTC. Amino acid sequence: CASSQAGLAGGGEQFF.

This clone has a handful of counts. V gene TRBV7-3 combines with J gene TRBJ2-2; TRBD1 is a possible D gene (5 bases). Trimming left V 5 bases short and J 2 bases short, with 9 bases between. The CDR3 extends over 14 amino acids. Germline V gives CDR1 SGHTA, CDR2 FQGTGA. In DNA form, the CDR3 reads TGTGCCAGCAGCCCCGACAGAAACACCGGGGAGCTGTTTTTT. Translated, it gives CASSPDRNTGELFF.

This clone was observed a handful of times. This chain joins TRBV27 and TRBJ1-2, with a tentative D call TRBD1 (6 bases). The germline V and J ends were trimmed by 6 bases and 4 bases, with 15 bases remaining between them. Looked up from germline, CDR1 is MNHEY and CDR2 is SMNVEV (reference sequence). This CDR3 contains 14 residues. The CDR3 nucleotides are TGTGCCAGCAGCCTACAGGGAAGCGGCTATGGCTACACCTTC. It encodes CASSLQGSGYGYTF.

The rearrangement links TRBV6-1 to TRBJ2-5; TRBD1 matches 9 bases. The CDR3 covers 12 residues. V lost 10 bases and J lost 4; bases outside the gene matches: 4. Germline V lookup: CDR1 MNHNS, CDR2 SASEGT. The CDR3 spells CATRQGGETQYF. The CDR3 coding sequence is TGTGCCACCCGACAGGGGGGAGAGACCCAGTACTTC.

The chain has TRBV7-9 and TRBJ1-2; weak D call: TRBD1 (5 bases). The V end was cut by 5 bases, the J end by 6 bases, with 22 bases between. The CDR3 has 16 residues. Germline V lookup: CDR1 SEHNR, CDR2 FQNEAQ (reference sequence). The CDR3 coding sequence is TGTGCCAGCAGCCCGAGGTCGTCGTGGCAGGGTCATGGCTACACCTTC. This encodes CASSPRSSWQGHGYTF.